The 20 T cell receptor beta chains below all came from one sample that was sequenced in a study of vaccination and CD4 T cells after COVID-19. Antigens for these TCRs are unknown. Treatment reported: roughly 10-day PBMC culture with coronavirus spike peptide pools or control peptides (ViraFEST assay). Sequenced with the Oncomine TCR Beta short-read assay was DNA taken from cultured CD4+ T cells. In TCRdb, the PCR reads were re-called with MiXCR into one record per CDR3 protein. The sample carries about 26,000 distinct CDR3 sequences, 55% to 70% recorded once. Sequenced material: CD4+ T cells from blood, cultured in vitro. The receptors stem from a human donor who had recovered from COVID-19.

The V gene is TRBV28, the J gene TRBJ2-1, with D unclear. From germline, CDR1 is MDHEN and CDR2 SYDVKM. Trimming removed 1 base from V and 7 bases from J, with 14 bases in between. There are 15 residues in the CDR3. The CDR3 nucleotides read TGTGCCAGCAGTTTATTCCAGACGAGAGGAAATGAGCAGTTCTTC. Protein sequence: CASSLFQTRGNEQFF.

This clonotype is a singleton in its sample. The chain has TRBV19 and TRBJ1-2; TRBD1 aligns across 9 bases. CDR3 length: 17 residues. From germline, CDR1 is LNHDA and CDR2 SQIVND (reference sequence). The V segment lost 7 bases and the J segment 4 bases; nucleotides outside the gene matches: 16. CDR3 nucleotides: TGTGCCAGTACCCCGGCTCTTGGGACAGGGATTCCCTATGGCTACACCTTC. Translating it yields CASTPALGTGIPYGYTF.

The chain employs TRBV7-2 and TRBJ1-1; D is ambiguous. Germline CDR1 SGHTA, CDR2 FQGNSA. Trimming stripped 1 base from V and 7 bases from J, with 4 bases between. The CDR3 is 11 residues long. CDR3 residues: CASSLDSEAFF. The CDR3 DNA reads as TGTGCCAGCAGCTTAGATAGTGAAGCTTTCTTT.

The chain joins TRBV28 to TRBJ1-2; no firm D call. This CDR3 region has 13 residues. Looked up from germline, CDR1 is MDHEN and CDR2 is SYDVKM. V was trimmed by 6 bases and J by 3 bases, leaving 11 bases between them. Written as DNA, the CDR3 is TGTGCCAGCAGCGCTACTAGCTACTATGGCTACACCTTC. This encodes CASSATSYYGYTF.

The chain uses TRBV25-1 and TRBJ1-1, with TRBD1 matching 7 bases. Trimming removed 6 bases from V and 7 bases from J; junction bases left unmatched: 5. CDR1 and CDR2 (germline): MGHDK, SYGVNS. CDR3 length: 12 residues. The CDR3 bases are TGTGCCAGCAGGGCGACAGGGCATGAAGCTTTCTTT. Its protein product is CASRATGHEAFF.

This clonotype occurred once. The chain links TRBV18 to TRBJ2-5; no definite D call. CDR3 length equals 13 residues. Germline V gene lookup returns CDR1 KGHSH and CDR2 LQKENI. Trimming took 6 bases from V and 4 from J, leaving 12 bases between them. The CDR3 nucleotides read TGTGCCAGCTCCAACGGGCCGGCAGAGACCCAGTACTTC. Its protein is CASSNGPAETQYF.

The V call is TRBV20-1, the J call TRBJ2-3; no firm D call. This CDR3 spans 14 amino acids. The V and J ends lost 2 bases and 2 bases respectively, with 11 bases between them. Germline CDR1 is DFQATT and CDR2 is SNEGSKA (reference sequence). The CDR3 region is CSARTPQTTDTQYF. In DNA, the CDR3 is TGCAGTGCTAGAACCCCCCAGACCACAGATACGCAGTATTTT.

The gene calls are TRBV7-2 and TRBJ2-7; a weak D match, TRBD2 (6 bases). Germline V CDR1 and CDR2: SGHTA, FQGNSA. The CDR3 loop spans 13 amino acids. The V and J ends lost 6 bases and 4 bases respectively, with 13 bases between them. The CDR3 is CASSATGGYEQYF. The CDR3 DNA is TGTGCCAGCAGTGCTACAGGAGGGTACGAGCAGTACTTC.

The chain combines TRBV14 with TRBJ2-7; the D is unclear. Per the germline V gene, CDR1 is SGHDN and CDR2 is FVKESK. The V end lost 3 bases, the J end lost 4 bases, and 16 bases lay between the germline ends. This CDR3 has 15 amino acids. DNA of the CDR3: TGTGCCAGCAGCCAGGGCAAGGTTCCCCCGTACGAGCAGTACTTC. This encodes CASSQGKVPPYEQYF.

This chain uses TRBV12-3 or TRBV12-4 with TRBJ1-2; perhaps TRBD1 as D (6 bases). V lost 5 bases to trimming and J lost 2 bases, with 21 bases between them. This CDR3 is 17 amino acids long. In nucleotides, the CDR3 is TGTGCCAGCAGTCCAGGGTTAGGGGGGGGGGCCAACTATGGCTACACCTTC. It specifies CASSPGLGGGANYGYTF.

This clonotype was seen a few times. The chain is built from TRBV6-5 and TRBJ2-7; 7 bases line up with TRBD1. The J segment lost 5 bases and the V segment lost 0 bases, leaving 4 bases of the junction unmatched. This CDR3 region has 14 residues. CDR1 MNHEY and CDR2 SVGAGI come from the germline V gene. CDR3 sequence: CASSYSGQVNEQYF. CDR3 coding DNA: TGTGCCAGCAGTTACTCAGGACAGGTTAACGAGCAGTACTTC.

The chain recombines TRBV15 with TRBJ1-5, with D unresolved. From germline, CDR1 is LNHNV and CDR2 YYDKDF (reference sequence). V was trimmed by 3 bases and J by 4 bases, leaving 13 bases between them. This CDR3 spans 15 amino acids. CDR3 sequence reads: CATSRDFLPNQPQHF. CDR3 coding DNA: TGTGCCACCAGCAGGGACTTTCTCCCAAATCAGCCCCAGCATTTT.

The gene calls are TRBV27 and TRBJ2-5; D possibly uses TRBD1 or TRBD2 (5 bases each). The V gene's germline CDR1 is MNHEY and CDR2 SMNVEV (reference sequence). This CDR3 comprises 13 residues. V was pared by 2 bases and J by 5 bases, with 9 bases between. CDR3 coding DNA: TGTGCCAGCAGTTTACCAGGGACGGAGACCCAGTACTTC. Amino acids: CASSLPGTETQYF.

As for this clonotype: Mismatch with germline at one junction end may stem from a read error. This sequence joins TRBV7-7 and TRBJ1-4, with D tentatively TRBD1 (5 bases). CDR3 size: 14 residues. Germline CDR1 reads SSHAT; CDR2 reads FNYEAQ (reference sequence). The CDR3 reads CASSLPGPGEKLFF. In DNA form, the CDR3 reads TGTGCTAGCAGCTTACCGGGGCCAGGTGAAAAACTGTTTTTT.

The chain couples TRBV28 to TRBJ1-5; a possible D gene is TRBD1 (5 bases). CDR1 is MDHEN and CDR2 is SYDVKM in the germline V gene. Between the trimmed V and J ends, which lost 6 bases and 9 bases, there was a span of 21 bases. The CDR3 totals 15 residues. CDR3: CASRGGDGRIRPQHF. The DNA of the CDR3 is TGTGCCAGCAGGGGGGGGGACGGCAGAATCAGGCCCCAGCATTTT.

This chain uses TRBV15 with TRBJ1-2; TRBD1 matches 7 bases. V shed 1 base, J shed 8 bases, and the junction held 13 bases outside the gene matches. Germline V lookup: CDR1 LNHNV, CDR2 YYDKDF (reference sequence). The CDR3 length is 16 residues. CDR3 bases: TGTGCCACCAGCAGAGCGTCATCGACAGGGTCCGGCGGCTACACCTTC. Residues: CATSRASSTGSGGYTF.

V is TRBV11-1 and J is TRBJ2-5; 10 bases align to TRBD1. The CDR3 is made up of 14 amino acids. The V and J ends lost 4 bases and 5 bases, in that order; junction bases with no gene match: 4. From germline, CDR1 is SGHAT and CDR2 FQDESV (reference sequence). The CDR3 nucleotides are TGTGCCAGCAGCTCGGACAGGGGGTGGGAGACCCAGTACTTC. Protein product: CASSSDRGWETQYF.

The CDR3 DNA follows: TGCAGCGTTGAAGAGTCGGCAGGGGCCACTGAAGCTTTCTTT. Its translation is CSVEESAGATEAFF. The chain carries TRBV29-1 and TRBJ1-1, with D possibly being TRBD1 (6 bases). V shed 0 bases and J shed 4 bases, with 12 bases lying between them. In germline, CDR1 is SQVTM, CDR2 ANQGSEA. This CDR3 spans 14 amino acids.

There are a few counts of this clonotype. The CDR3 is CASSIDATTSGNTIYF. The CDR3, as DNA: TGTGCCAGTAGTATAGACGCGACCACCTCTGGAAACACCATATATTTT. The chain recombines TRBV19 with TRBJ1-3, with D unclear. The V gene lost 0 bases and the J gene lost 0 bases, with 9 bases spanning the gap. Germline-derived CDR1 and CDR2 are LNHDA and SQIVND (reference sequence). The CDR3 length is 16 residues.

This chain joins TRBV6-1 and TRBJ1-2; no reliable D call. The germline gives CDR1 MNHNS, CDR2 SASEGT. The CDR3 consists of 10 residues. V lost 8 bases and J lost 5, with 6 bases in between. As DNA, the CDR3 is TGTGCCAGCGGGGAATATGGCTACACCTTC. Encoded protein: CASGEYGYTF.